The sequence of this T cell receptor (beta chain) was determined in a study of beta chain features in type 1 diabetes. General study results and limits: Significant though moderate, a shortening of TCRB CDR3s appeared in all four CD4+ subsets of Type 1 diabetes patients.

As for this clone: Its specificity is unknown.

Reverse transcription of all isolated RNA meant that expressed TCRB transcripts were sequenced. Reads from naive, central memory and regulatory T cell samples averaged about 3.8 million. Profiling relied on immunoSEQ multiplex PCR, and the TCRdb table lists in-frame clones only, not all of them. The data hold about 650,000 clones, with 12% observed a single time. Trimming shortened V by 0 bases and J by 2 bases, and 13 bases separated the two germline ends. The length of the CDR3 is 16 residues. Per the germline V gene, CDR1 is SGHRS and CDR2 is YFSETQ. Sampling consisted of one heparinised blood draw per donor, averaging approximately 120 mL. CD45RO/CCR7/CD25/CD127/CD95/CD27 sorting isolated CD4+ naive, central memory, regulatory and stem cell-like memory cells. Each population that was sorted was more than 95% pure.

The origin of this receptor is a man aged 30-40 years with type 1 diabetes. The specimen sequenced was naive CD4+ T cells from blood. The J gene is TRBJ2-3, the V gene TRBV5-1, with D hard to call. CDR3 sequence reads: CASSLVVGPTTDTQYF. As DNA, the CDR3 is TGCGCCAGCAGCTTGGTTGTGGGTCCGACCACAGATACGCAGTATTTT. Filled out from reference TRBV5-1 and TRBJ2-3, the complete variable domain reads KAGVTQTPRYLIKTRGQQVTLSCSPISGHRSVSWYQQTPGQGLQFLFEYFSETQRNKGNFPGRFSGRQFSNSRSEMNVSTLELGDSALYLCASSLVVGPTTDTQYFGPGTRLTVL.